This TCR beta chain came from a study of response to subunit inactivated influenza vaccine. The germline CDR1 and CDR2 sequences are LGHDT and YNNKEL (reference sequence). The V and J ends lost 4 bases and 0 bases, in that order; junction bases with no gene match: 7. The CDR3 sequence is 18 residues long. A single record per CDR3 protein comes from TCRdb applying MiXCR to the RT-PCR reads. The table includes more than 400,000 distinct CDR3 sequences, 6% to 9% detected once. The clonotype originates from a man aged 50 to 69 who received an inactivated influenza vaccine. The starting material was PBMCs from blood, obtained around 2 years after vaccination. The gene calls are TRBV3-1 and TRBJ2-2; TRBD2 matches 11 bases. CDR3 sequence reads: CASSRGTSGRANTGELFF. The CDR3 DNA is TGTGCCAGCAGCCGTGGGACTAGCGGACGTGCGAACACCGGGGAGCTGTTTTTT.